This T cell receptor beta chain was obtained from a study of beta chain features in type 1 diabetes. Every isolated RNA sample was fully reverse transcribed, so sequencing captured expressed TCRB transcripts. Some clones are missing from TCRdb's copy, which holds only in-frame ones; the method was immunoSEQ multiplex PCR. Of 120,000 to 150,000 clones in the sample, around 50% were seen once. Germline V CDR1 and CDR2: LNHDA, SQIVND (reference sequence). Trimming took 3 bases from V and 0 from J, leaving 14 bases between them. This CDR3 region has 17 residues. The source is a man younger than 35 in good health. Sequenced material: Tregs from blood. V usage is TRBV19 and J usage is TRBJ1-4; the D gene is possibly TRBD1 (5 bases). CDR3: CASSIDRSTSTNEKLFF. As DNA, the CDR3 is TGTGCCAGTAGTATTGACAGATCGACCTCAACTAATGAAAAACTGTTTTTT.